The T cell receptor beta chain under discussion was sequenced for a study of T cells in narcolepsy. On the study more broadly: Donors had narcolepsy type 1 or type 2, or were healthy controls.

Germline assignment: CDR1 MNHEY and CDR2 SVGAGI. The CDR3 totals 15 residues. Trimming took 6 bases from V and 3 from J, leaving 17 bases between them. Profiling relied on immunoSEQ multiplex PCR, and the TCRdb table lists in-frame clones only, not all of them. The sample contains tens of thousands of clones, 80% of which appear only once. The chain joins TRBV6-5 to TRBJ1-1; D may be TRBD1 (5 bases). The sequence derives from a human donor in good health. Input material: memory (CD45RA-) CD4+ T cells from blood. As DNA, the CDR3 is TGTGCCAGCAGCCGGCGCAGTTTGGGGGACACTGAAGCTTTCTTT. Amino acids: CASSRRSLGDTEAFF.